This TCR beta chain was observed in a study of metastatic and nonmetastatic thyroid tumors. Turning to the study itself: Malignant thyroid and benign thyroid patients provided blood and tumor or nodule tissue whose repertoires were compared.

How the authors handled the data: Clinicopathological groups differed in CDR3, with these differences serving to build a distant-metastasis classifier for papillary thyroid cancer. With MiXCR, TCRdb called clones anew from the PCR reads. The V and J calls follow TCRdb's processing rather than the paper's. The sample carries around 23,000 clones, 20% recorded once. Whole-study results and caveats: It was reportedly found that TCR beta diversity was significantly higher in malignant thyroid tumors than in benign nodules, a difference seen in both blood and tumor samples.

Every patient was untreated before thyroid surgery. Germline V CDR1 and CDR2: ENHRY, SYGVKD. This CDR3 is 14 amino acids long. This clone has just a few counts. Its antigen is still unknown. One end of the junction fails to match germline, which may point to a read error. The TCR was taken from a female donor with papillary thyroid cancer or a benign thyroid nodule (not recorded which). Some clones in this sample may be carry-over from other donors' samples. Source material: blood. The V and J genes are TRBV10-3 and TRBJ1-1; tentative D call: TRBD1 (5 bases). CDR3 coding DNA: TGTTCCATCAGCGGAGACAGTGGGTACGCTGAAGCTTTCTTT. The encoded protein is CSISGDSGYAEAFF.